Sequencing of this TCR beta chain was carried out in a study of cytomegalovirus exposure and HLA in healthy donors. Across the study: A prior study identified some 100 million unique TCR beta sequences from 180 million or so T cells.

About this clone itself: The antigen is undetermined.

This CDR3 is built from 16 residues. The trim removed 4 bases at V and 7 bases at J, leaving 12 bases unmatched. CDR1 and CDR2 from the germline V gene are SGHTS and YDEGEE. Notes on the study in general: Roughly even sequencing depth across donors was the assumption behind the presence/absence analyses. Rates of TCR association differed by HLA locus in a later analysis, with DRB1 highest and HLA-C lowest.

The PCR contained 60 Vbeta and 13 Jbeta primers. The repertoire was sequenced with immunoSEQ multiplex PCR; TCRdb's copy has only in-frame clones and lacks some. The sample lists 200,000 to 250,000 clones; 65% to 75% were seen once. This chain uses TRBV5-8 with TRBJ2-2; 8 nucleotides match TRBD2. Sequenced: PBMCs. This TCR came from a woman between 25 and 40 years old in good health and CMV-seronegative. The CDR3 region is CASSPIEGLVIGELFF. The CDR3 coding sequence is TGTGCCAGCAGCCCAATAGAGGGACTAGTGATCGGGGAGCTGTTTTTT.